The clone carrying this TCR beta chain appeared a few times. What it binds is unknown. The data stem from a study of vaccination and CD4 T cells after COVID-19. Study summary: Overlapping peptides of the spike proteins of SARS-CoV-2, HCoV-NL63, HCoV-OC43 and HCoV-229E were used for cell stimulation.

The treatment denotes: roughly ten-day PBMC culture with coronavirus spike peptide pools or control peptides (ViraFEST assay). The CDR3 covers 14 residues. CDR1 SEHNR and CDR2 FQNEAQ come from the germline V gene (reference sequence). Trimming left V 4 bases short and J 7 bases short, with 14 bases between. Cultured CD4+ T-cell DNA underwent Oncomine TCR Beta short-read sequencing. TCRdb re-derived calls from the PCR reads in MiXCR, one entry per CDR3 protein. This sample yields about 12,000 distinct CDR3 sequences, of which under 35% are seen a single time; 13% belongs to the top ten. This sequence originates from a human donor who had recovered from COVID-19. Sequenced material: CD4+ T cells from blood, cultured in vitro, taken after SARS-CoV-2 vaccination. This chain connects TRBV7-9 to TRBJ2-1; D is possibly TRBD2 (7 bases). CDR3 sequence (DNA): TGTGCCAGCAGCTCCACGAGGGGGGGAAATGAGCAGTTCTTC. This gives the protein CASSSTRGGNEQFF.